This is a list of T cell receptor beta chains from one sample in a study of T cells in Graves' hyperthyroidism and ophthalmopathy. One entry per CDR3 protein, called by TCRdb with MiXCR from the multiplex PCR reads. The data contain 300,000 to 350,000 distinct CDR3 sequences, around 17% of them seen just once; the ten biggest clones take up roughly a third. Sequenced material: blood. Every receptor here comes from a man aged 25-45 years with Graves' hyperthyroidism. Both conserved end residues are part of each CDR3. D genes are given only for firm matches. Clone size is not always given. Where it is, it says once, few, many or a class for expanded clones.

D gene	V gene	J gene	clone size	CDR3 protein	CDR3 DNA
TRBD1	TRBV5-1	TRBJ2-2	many	CASSSRGQGSGELFF	TGCGCCAGCAGCTCCCGGGGACAGGGTAGCGGGGAGCTGTTTTTT
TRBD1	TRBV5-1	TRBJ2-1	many	CASSAGTGTYNEQFF	TGCGCCAGCAGCGCCGGGACAGGGACCTACAATGAGCAGTTCTTC
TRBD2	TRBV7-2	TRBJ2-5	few	CASSLVAGAPETQYF	TGTGCCAGCAGCTTAGTTGCGGGAGCCCCAGAGACCCAGTACTTC
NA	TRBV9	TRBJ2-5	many	CASSPRPWGQETQYF	TGTGCCAGCAGCCCTCGTCCGTGGGGGCAAGAGACCCAGTACTTC
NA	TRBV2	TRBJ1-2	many	CASTLTPNYGYTF	TGTGCCAGCACCCTAACCCCGAACTATGGCTACACCTTC
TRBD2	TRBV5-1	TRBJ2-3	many	CASSLGLAGVTQYF	TGCGCCAGCAGCCTCGGACTAGCGGGAGTTACGCAGTATTTT
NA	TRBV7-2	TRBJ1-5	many	CASSLRGYSNQPQHF	TGTGCCAGCAGCTTAAGGGGATACAGCAATCAGCCCCAGCATTTT
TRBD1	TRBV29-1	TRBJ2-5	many	CSVSDRQETQYF	TGCAGCGTTTCGGACAGGCAAGAGACCCAGTACTTC
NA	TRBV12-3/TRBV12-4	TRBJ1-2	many	CASSSDWVIGTLFGYTF	TGTGCCAGCAGCTCAGATTGGGTTATTGGGACCCTTTTTGGCTACACCTTC
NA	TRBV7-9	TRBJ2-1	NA	CASSLPTVANEQFF	TGTGCCAGCAGCTTACCGACAGTTGCCAATGAGCAGTTCTTC
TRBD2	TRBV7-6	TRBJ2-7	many	CASSLRAGVSYEQYF	TGTGCCAGCAGCCTAAGAGCGGGAGTGTCCTACGAGCAGTACTTC
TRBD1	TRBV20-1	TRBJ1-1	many	CSARGQGDTEAFF	TGCAGTGCCAGGGGACAGGGGGACACTGAAGCTTTCTTT
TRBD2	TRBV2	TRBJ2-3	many	CASSGTSGTKAYTQYF	TGTGCCAGCAGCGGGACTAGCGGAACGAAGGCTTATACGCAGTATTTT
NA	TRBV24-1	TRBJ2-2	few	CATSDSGSTGELFF	TGTGCCACCAGTGATTCCGGGAGCACCGGGGAGCTGTTTTTT
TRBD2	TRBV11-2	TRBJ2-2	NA	CASSSRGVNTGELFF	TGTGCCAGCAGCTCGCGGGGGGTGAACACCGGGGAGCTGTTTTTT
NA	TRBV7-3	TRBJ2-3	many	CASRHTGQGGVDTQYF	TGTGCCAGCAGGCACACCGGACAGGGAGGGGTAGATACGCAGTATTTT
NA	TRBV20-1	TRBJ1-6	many	CSARTRLSYNSPLHF	TGCAGTGCCCGGACACGCCTCTCCTATAATTCACCCCTCCACTTT
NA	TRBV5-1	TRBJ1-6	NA	CASSFGVGSYNSPLHF	TGCGCCAGCAGCTTCGGGGTAGGCTCCTATAATTCACCCCTCCACTTT
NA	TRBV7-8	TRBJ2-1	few	CASSLLEGFYNEQFF	TGTGCCAGCAGCTTACTGGAGGGGTTCTACAATGAGCAGTTCTTC
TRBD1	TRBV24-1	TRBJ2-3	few	CATSDRTGRHTQYF	TGTGCCACCAGTGATCGGACAGGGCGCCATACGCAGTATTTT
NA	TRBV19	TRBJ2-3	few	CASSAGPTTDTQYF	TGTGCCAGTTCAGCAGGGCCAACCACAGATACGCAGTATTTT
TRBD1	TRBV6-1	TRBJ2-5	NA	CASSLDRVATETQYF	TGTGCCAGCAGTTTGGACAGGGTGGCTACAGAGACCCAGTACTTC
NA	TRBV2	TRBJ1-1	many	CASSALGSPHGAFF	TGTGCCAGCAGTGCCTTGGGTTCACCTCACGGGGCTTTCTTT
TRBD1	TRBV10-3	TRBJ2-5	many	CAISGMGQGTGETQYF	TGTGCCATCAGTGGAATGGGACAGGGGACAGGAGAGACCCAGTACTTC
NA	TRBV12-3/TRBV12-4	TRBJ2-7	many	CASSPQGMYEQYF	TGTGCCAGCAGTCCCCAGGGGATGTACGAGCAGTACTTC
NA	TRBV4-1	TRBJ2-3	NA	CASSQGLYGNTDTQYF	TGCGCCAGCAGCCAAGGCCTCTATGGGAACACAGATACGCAGTATTTT
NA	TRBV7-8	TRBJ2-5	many	CASLWGVAQETQYF	TGTGCCAGCCTCTGGGGGGTGGCCCAAGAGACCCAGTACTTC
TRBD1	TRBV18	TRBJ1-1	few	CASSATQGANTEAFF	TGTGCCAGCTCAGCGACTCAGGGGGCAAACACTGAAGCTTTCTTT
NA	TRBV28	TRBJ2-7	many	CASSLLHTYEQYF	TGTGCCAGCAGTTTGCTCCACACCTACGAGCAGTACTTC
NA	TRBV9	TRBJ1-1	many	CASSVDPLNTEAFF	TGTGCCAGCAGCGTAGATCCCCTGAACACTGAAGCTTTCTTT
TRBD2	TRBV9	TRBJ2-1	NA	CASSVRTSGYNEQFF	TGTGCCAGCAGCGTAAGGACTAGCGGATACAATGAGCAGTTCTTC
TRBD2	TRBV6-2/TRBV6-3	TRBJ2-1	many	CASSLGGSKSYNEQFF	TGTGCCAGCAGTCTAGGCGGGAGTAAAAGCTACAATGAGCAGTTCTTC
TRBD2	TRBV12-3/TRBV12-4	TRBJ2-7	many	CASSLGLAGDAYEQYF	TGTGCCAGCAGTTTAGGTCTGGCGGGAGACGCCTACGAGCAGTACTTC
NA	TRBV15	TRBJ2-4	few	CATSRTPLWQAKNIQYF	TGTGCCACCAGCAGAACCCCCCTCTGGCAGGCCAAAAACATTCAGTACTTC
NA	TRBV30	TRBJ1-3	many	CAWTTGSGNTIYF	TGTGCCTGGACGACAGGCTCTGGAAACACCATATATTTT
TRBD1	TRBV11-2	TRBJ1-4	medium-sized	CASSLILPGQLNEKLFF	TGTGCCAGCAGCTTAATCCTGCCGGGACAGCTTAATGAAAAACTGTTTTTT
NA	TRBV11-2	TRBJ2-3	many	CASSFFGRTDTQYF	TGTGCCAGCAGCTTTTTCGGGCGGACAGATACGCAGTATTTT
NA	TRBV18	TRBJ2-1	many	CASSPNSRGVEIQFF	TGTGCCAGCTCACCGAATAGCCGCGGGGTAGAGATACAGTTCTTC
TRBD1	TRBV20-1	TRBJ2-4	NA	CSVSTGQGGEYIQYF	TGCAGTGTTTCCACGGGACAGGGGGGGGAGTACATTCAGTACTTC
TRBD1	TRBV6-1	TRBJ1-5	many	CASRSNRGSNQPQHF	TGTGCCAGCAGATCAAACAGGGGTAGCAATCAGCCCCAGCATTTT
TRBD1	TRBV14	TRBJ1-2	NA	CASSWDRGDGGYTF	TGTGCCAGCAGCTGGGACAGGGGAGATGGTGGCTACACCTTC
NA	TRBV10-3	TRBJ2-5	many	CAISESMARQYF	TGTGCCATCAGTGAGTCGATGGCCCGTCAGTACTTC
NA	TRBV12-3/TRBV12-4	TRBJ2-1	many	CASTLGVTGYNEQFF	TGTGCCAGCACCCTGGGAGTTACGGGATACAATGAGCAGTTCTTC
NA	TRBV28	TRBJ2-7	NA	CASSLGGGSHEQYF	TGTGCCAGCAGTTTGGGAGGGGGCTCCCACGAGCAGTACTTC
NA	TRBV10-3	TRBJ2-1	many	CAISDYNEQFF	TGTGCCATCAGTGATTACAATGAGCAGTTCTTC
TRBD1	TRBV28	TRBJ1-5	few	CASIPGDSSGQPQHF	TGTGCCAGCATCCCAGGGGACAGCAGCGGTCAGCCCCAGCATTTT
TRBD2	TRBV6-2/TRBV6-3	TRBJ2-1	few	CASMPAGRHNEQFF	TGTGCCAGCATGCCAGCGGGGAGGCACAATGAGCAGTTCTTC
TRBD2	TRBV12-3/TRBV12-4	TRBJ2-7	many	CASSLTSGKNEQYF	TGTGCCAGCAGTTTAACTAGCGGGAAGAACGAGCAGTACTTC
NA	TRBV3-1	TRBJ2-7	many	CASSQVGYEQYF	TGTGCCAGCAGCCAAGTCGGCTACGAGCAGTACTTC